The clone carrying this TCR beta chain was counted between two and nine times. Likely unrecorded immune exposures existed in these nominally healthy donors. This specimen comes from a study of cytomegalovirus exposure and HLA in healthy donors. Study at large: Among the roughly 400 genotyped donors, around 81% were placed in the Caucasian-associated ancestry cluster.

The primer mix had 60 Vbeta and 13 Jbeta primers. Only in-frame clones appear in the TCRdb table, and some are missing; sequencing was by immunoSEQ multiplex PCR. Of more than 110,000 clones listed, 65% to 80% were seen once; the top ten hold roughly 4.3%. The receptor comes from a male donor in good health and CMV-seronegative. Sequenced sample: PBMCs.

CDR3 region: CASGKQVSGNTIYF. The CDR3 nucleotides read TGTGCCAGCGGGAAACAGGTCTCTGGAAACACCATATATTTT. The genes are TRBV6-5 and TRBJ1-3; possible D gene TRBD1, 5 bases. Trimming stripped 8 bases from V and 0 bases from J, with 11 bases between. CDR1 and CDR2 (germline): MNHEY, SVGAGI. The CDR3 contains 14 residues.